This T cell receptor beta chain was retrieved from a study of blood T cell repertoires in COVID-19. Study-level background: Nucleic acid was either cDNA or gDNA, and it came from T cells, B-cell-depleted T cells, or PBMCs.

Here immunoSEQ multiplex PCR was the method, and the copy in TCRdb shows in-frame clones only, minus some. The profile shows about 230,000 clones, 80% to 85% of them singletons. The TCR comes from a man aged 35 to 55 with acute or convalescent COVID-19. Sequencing was done on a sample of peripheral blood.

CDR3 in DNA: TGTGCCACCAGTGACTTCTACGAGGATGAGCAGTTCTTC. It yields the protein CATSDFYEDEQFF. The V gene is TRBV24-1, the J gene TRBJ2-1, with unresolved D. This CDR3 is 13 amino acids long. Trimming removed 4 bases at V and 8 bases at J, with 11 bases between. Germline lookup yields CDR1 KGHDR and CDR2 SFDVKD.